This TCR beta chain is from a study of blood T cell repertoires in COVID-19. The CDR3 sequence is 13 residues long. V gave up 8 bases and J gave up 6 bases, with 17 bases separating them. Germline V gene data show CDR1 as MDHEN and CDR2 as SYDVKM. Generated by immunoSEQ multiplex PCR, the TCRdb table keeps only in-frame clones and is missing some. The sample lists some 78,000 clones, around 90% seen once, with around 5% in the top ten. The TCR comes from a woman aged 80 or over with active or convalescent COVID-19. Sequences were obtained from peripheral blood. The chain joins TRBV28 to TRBJ2-7; TRBD2 might be the D (5 bases). The CDR3, as DNA: TGTGCCAGCGGAGGACGGGCTAGTGGCGAGCAGTACTTC. As protein: CASGGRASGEQYF.